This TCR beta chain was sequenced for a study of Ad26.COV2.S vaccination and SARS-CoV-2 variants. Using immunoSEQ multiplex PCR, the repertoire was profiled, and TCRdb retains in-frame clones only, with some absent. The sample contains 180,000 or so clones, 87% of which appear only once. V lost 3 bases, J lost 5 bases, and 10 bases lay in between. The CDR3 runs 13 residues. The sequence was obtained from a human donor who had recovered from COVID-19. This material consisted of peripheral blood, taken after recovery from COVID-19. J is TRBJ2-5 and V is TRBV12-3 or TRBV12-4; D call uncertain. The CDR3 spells CASSFGNTETQYF. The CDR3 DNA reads TGTGCCAGCAGTTTCGGCAACACGGAGACCCAGTACTTC.